The 16 T cell receptor beta chains reported below all come from one sample, sequenced in a study of OX40 agonist ivuxolimab in advanced cancers. Sequencing used immunoSEQ multiplex PCR; TCRdb keeps in-frame clones, though not all of them. The repertoire holds about 39,000 clones, 75% to 90% seen once, with 2.6% in the top ten. The sequencing used CD4+ or CD8+ T cells sorted from blood, collected in a trial of the OX40 agonist ivuxolimab. These TCRs come from an adult with an advanced solid tumor such as melanoma, head and neck, liver or kidney cancer.

Here the CDR3 reads CASSLRTGPYEQYF. The DNA for the CDR3 is TGTGCCAGCAGCCTCAGGACAGGTCCCTACGAGCAGTACTTC. The chain carries TRBV7-8 and TRBJ2-7, with 7 bases identical to TRBD1. The CDR3 runs 14 residues. V lost 5 bases to trimming and J lost 2 bases; unmatched junction nucleotides: 6. Germline V gene sequence: CDR1 SGHVS, CDR2 FQNEAQ.

On this clone: The CDR3 does not close with the conserved phenylalanine or tryptophan, likely indicating a read error. It is unclear where the CDR3 begins or ends on the DNA, so no DNA is shown, and the CDR3 is as TCRdb lists it. The V gene is TRBV7-2, the J gene TRBJ1-1; the table's D gene call, TRBD1, was not cross checked with the DNA. The CDR3 has 13 residues if both end residues are counted. Germline CDR1 is SGHTA and CDR2 is FQGNSA. The chain's CDR3 is CASSSQQGRRWFL.

This chain uses TRBV19 with TRBJ2-5; maybe TRBD1 (6 bases). Trimming shortened V by 3 bases and J by 8 bases, and 16 bases separated the two germline ends. CDR1 LNHDA and CDR2 SQIVND come from the germline V gene (reference sequence). This CDR3 is 14 amino acids long. The CDR3 region has the DNA TGTGCCAGTAGTATGGGTACAGGACAGCGAACCCAGTACTTC. Amino acid sequence: CASSMGTGQRTQYF.

This clone was recorded a few times. J is TRBJ1-2 and V is TRBV14, with a tentative D call TRBD1 (5 bases). V was cut by 3 bases and J by 5 bases, with 10 bases left in between. This CDR3 contains 13 residues. Germline CDR1 and CDR2: SGHDN and FVKESK. CDR3 nucleotides: TGTGCCAGCAGCCAGGGACTGCAATATGGCTACACCTTC. This translates into CASSQGLQYGYTF.

The chain uses TRBV7-3 and TRBJ1-1; TRBD1 is a possible D gene (6 bases). Trimming removed 3 bases from V and 4 bases from J, with 12 bases in between. The CDR3 consists of 14 residues. The germline V gene has CDR1 SGHTA and CDR2 FQGTGA. CDR3 DNA sequence: TGTGCCAGCAGCTTGGGGGGGCAGAGCACTGAAGCTTTCTTT. This encodes CASSLGGQSTEAFF.

Only one count was recorded for this clone. The rearrangement joins TRBV2 to TRBJ2-3, with D tentatively TRBD1 (6 bases). With 6 bases removed from V and 2 bases from J, the gap between germline ends came to 15 bases. CDR1 SNHLY and CDR2 FYNNEI come from the germline V gene. CDR3 length: 15 amino acids. The CDR3 DNA is TGTGCCAGCAGCCAACCCTGGACAGACACAGATACGCAGTATTTT. Translating it yields CASSQPWTDTDTQYF.

This clone was counted only a few times. The V and J genes are TRBV19 and TRBJ1-2; D is undetermined. The V end lost 0 bases, the J end lost 4 bases, and 9 bases lay between the germline ends. The germline gives CDR1 LNHDA, CDR2 SQIVND (reference sequence). The CDR3 runs 14 residues. This chain's CDR3 is CASSIETSSYGYTF. CDR3 coding DNA: TGTGCCAGTAGTATAGAAACGTCGAGCTATGGCTACACCTTC.

The rearrangement uses TRBV19 and TRBJ2-1; 11 bases agree with TRBD1. Germline assignment: CDR1 LNHDA and CDR2 SQIVND (reference sequence). The ends lost 6 bases at V and 4 bases at J; junction bases unmatched: 2. The CDR3 is 14 residues long. CDR3 amino acids: CASSRDRGYNEQFF. DNA of the CDR3: TGTGCCAGTAGCCGGGACAGGGGGTACAATGAGCAGTTCTTC.

This chain joins TRBV14 and TRBJ1-2, with 10 bases fitting TRBD1. J gave up 3 bases and V 5 bases, and 15 bases lay outside the gene matches. CDR1 is SGHDN and CDR2 is FVKESK in the germline V gene. The CDR3 totals 18 residues. CDR3 in DNA: TGTGCCAGCAGCAGACGAGGACAGGGGGGGAGGAGAGACTATGGCTACACCTTC. Its translation: CASSRRGQGGRRDYGYTF.

This rearrangement joins TRBV7-9 to TRBJ2-7; 10 bases agree with TRBD2. Germline V gene data show CDR1 as SEHNR and CDR2 as FQNEAQ (reference sequence). This CDR3 has 13 residues. This chain's CDR3 is CASSLAGEYEQYV. The CDR3 DNA sequence: TGTGCCAGCAGCCTAGCGGGAGAATACGAGCAGTACGTC.

This clone came up a few times. The chain couples TRBV10-3 to TRBJ2-6; TRBD2 is a possible D gene (6 bases). Trimming shortened V by 11 bases and J by 0 bases, and 14 bases separated the two germline ends. This CDR3 contains 15 residues. The V gene's germline CDR1 is ENHRY and CDR2 SYGVKD. CDR3 amino acids: CAAGVAASGANVLTF. In DNA form, the CDR3 reads TGTGCCGCGGGTGTAGCGGCCTCTGGGGCCAACGTCCTGACTTTC.

The chain has TRBV4-2 and TRBJ2-5; D ambiguous. The end of the DNA aligns better with TRBJ2-7, so the J call may be wrong. The CDR3 consists of 13 residues. Per the germline V gene, CDR1 is LGHNA and CDR2 is YNFKEQ. CDR3 protein: CASSQDKRYEQYF. DNA for the CDR3: TGTGCCAGCAGCCAAGATAAGCGCTACGAGCAGTACTTC.

The table lists this clone with a count of one. The rearrangement links TRBV5-4 to TRBJ2-5; TRBD2 is a possible D gene (6 bases). The closer fit of TRBJ2-7 to the DNA end suggests the J call may be wrong. The CDR3 consists of 18 residues. Germline assignment: CDR1 SGHNT and CDR2 YYREEE (reference sequence). This CDR3 reads CASSGIADYPKRAYEQYF. In nucleotides, the CDR3 is TGTGCCAGCAGCGGGATAGCGGATTACCCTAAGCGAGCCTACGAGCAGTACTTC.

The V gene is TRBV15, the J gene TRBJ1-5; a possible D gene is TRBD1 (6 bases). The ends were cut back, 4 bases at V and 2 bases at J, with 15 bases in the middle. The CDR3 has 16 amino acids. Germline V gene sequence: CDR1 LNHNV, CDR2 YYDKDF (reference sequence). The CDR3 coding sequence is TGTGCCACCAGCACCCACAGGGCTAGGGGCAATCAGCCCCAGCATTTT. Translated, it gives CATSTHRARGNQPQHF. Based on the CDR3 plus reference TRBV15 and TRBJ1-5, the full variable domain is DAMVIQNPRYQVTQFGKPVTLSCSQTLNHNVMYWYQQKSSQAPKLLFHYYDKDFNNEADTPDNFQSRRPNTSFCFLDIRSPGLGDTAMYLCATSTHRARGNQPQHFGDGTRLSIL.

The rearrangement uses TRBV7-3 and TRBJ1-4; D call uncertain. The germline V and J ends were trimmed by 1 base and 4 bases, with 13 bases remaining between them. The CDR3 sequence is 16 residues long. Germline V gives CDR1 SGHTA, CDR2 FQGTGA. CDR3 bases: TGTGCCAGCAGCTTAAGTCGTACAGATCGTAATGAAAAACTGTTTTTT. It yields the protein CASSLSRTDRNEKLFF. The complete variable domain, with remaining parts taken from reference TRBV7-3 and TRBJ1-4, reads GAGVSQTPSNKVTEKGKYVELRCDPISGHTALYWYRQSLGQGPEFLIYFQGTGAADDSGLPNDRFFAVRPEGSVSTLKIQRTERGDSAVYLCASSLSRTDRNEKLFFGSGTQLSVL.

This clone was detected a few times. The chain couples TRBV2 to TRBJ2-3; a possible D gene is TRBD2 (6 bases). Germline V gene sequence: CDR1 SNHLY, CDR2 FYNNEI. CDR3 length equals 14 residues. V lost 7 bases and J lost 6, with 17 bases in between. The CDR3 loop reads CASIRAPGVDTQYF. CDR3 sequence (DNA): TGTGCCAGCATCAGGGCCCCGGGGGTGGATACGCAGTATTTT.